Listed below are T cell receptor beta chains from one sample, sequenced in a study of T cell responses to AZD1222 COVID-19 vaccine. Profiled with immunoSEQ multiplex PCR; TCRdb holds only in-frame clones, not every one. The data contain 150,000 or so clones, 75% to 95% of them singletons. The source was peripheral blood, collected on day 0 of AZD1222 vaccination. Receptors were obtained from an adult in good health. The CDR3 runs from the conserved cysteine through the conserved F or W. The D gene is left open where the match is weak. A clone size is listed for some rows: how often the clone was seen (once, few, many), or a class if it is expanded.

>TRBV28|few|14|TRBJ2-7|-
TGTGCCAGCAGTCCTCGACTAGTCCCCTACGAGCAGTACTTC
CASSPRLVPYEQYF
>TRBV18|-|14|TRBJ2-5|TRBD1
TGTGCCAGCTCCCCGGGACAGGGCCAAGAGACCCAGTACTTC
CASSPGQGQETQYF
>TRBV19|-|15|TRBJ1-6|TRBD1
TGTGCCAGTAGTGAATCGGGACAGGGGATTTCACCCCTCCACTTT
CASSESGQGISPLHF
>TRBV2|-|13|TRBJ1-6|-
TGTGCCAGCAGTGAAGCGCAAGGGACTCTCCTCCACTTT
CASSEAQGTLLHF
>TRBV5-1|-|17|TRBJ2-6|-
TGCGCCAGCAGCCCCTACAGGAGTAGATCTGGGGCCAACGTCCTGACTTTC
CASSPYRSRSGANVLTF
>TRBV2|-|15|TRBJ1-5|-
TGTGCCAGCAGCGAGGGGCACCTTAGCAATCAGCCCCAGCATTTT
CASSEGHLSNQPQHF
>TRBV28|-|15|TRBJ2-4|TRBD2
TGTGCCAGCAAGAGGCGGGAGAATTCCAAAAACATTCAGTACTTC
CASKRRENSKNIQYF
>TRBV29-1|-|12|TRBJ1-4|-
TGCAGCGGAAGACACGCGGCTGAAAAACTGTTTTTT
CSGRHAAEKLFF
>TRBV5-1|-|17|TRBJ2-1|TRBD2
TGCGCCAGCAGCTTGGGGTTAGCGGGAGGGTCCTACAATGAGCAGTTCTTC
CASSLGLAGGSYNEQFF
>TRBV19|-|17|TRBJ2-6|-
TGTGCCAGTAGTATCAGGGTAAGGGACTCTGGGGCCAACGTCCTGACTTTC
CASSIRVRDSGANVLTF
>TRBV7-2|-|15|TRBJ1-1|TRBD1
TGTGCCAGCAGTCCAGGGGGGACAGACGCGTTGGTAGCTTTCTTT
CASSPGGTDALVAFF
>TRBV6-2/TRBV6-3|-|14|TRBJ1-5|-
TGTGCCAGCAGCACCCGTTGGGTTGCTCAGCCCCAGCATTTT
CASSTRWVAQPQHF
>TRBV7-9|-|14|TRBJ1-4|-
TGTGCCAGCAGCTCACAGGGAATTAATGAAAAACTGTTTTTT
CASSSQGINEKLFF
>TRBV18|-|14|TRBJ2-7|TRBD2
TGTGCCAGCTCACCGAGGTCGGGGGGGGACGAGCAGTACTTC
CASSPRSGGDEQYF
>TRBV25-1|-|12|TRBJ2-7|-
TGTGCTGCGGGGCAGGGTCCCTACGAGCAGTACTTC
CAAGQGPYEQYF
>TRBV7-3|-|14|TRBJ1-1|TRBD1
TGTGCCAGCAGCCGGGACAGCATGAACACTGAAGCTTTCTTT
CASSRDSMNTEAFF
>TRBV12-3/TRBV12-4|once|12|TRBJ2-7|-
TGTGCCAGCAGTTCAGGGTTGTCCGAGCAGTACTTC
CASSSGLSEQYF
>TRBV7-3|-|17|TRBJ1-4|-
TGTGCCAGCAGCCCGGGGGGGGCGGCTGGACAGAATGAAAAACTGTTTTTT
CASSPGGAAGQNEKLFF
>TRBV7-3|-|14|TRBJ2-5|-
TGTGCCAGCAGTCCTTCAGGGGCCGGGGAGACCCAGTACTTC
CASSPSGAGETQYF
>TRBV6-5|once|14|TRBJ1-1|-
TGTGCCAGCAGTTACCCGCCGGACAGCCTTGAAGCTTTCTTT
CASSYPPDSLEAFF
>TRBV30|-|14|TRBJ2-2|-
TGTGCCTGGAGTGTATACACGCTGACCGGGGAGCTGTTTTTT
CAWSVYTLTGELFF
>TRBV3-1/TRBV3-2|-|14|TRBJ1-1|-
TGTGCCAGCAGCCCTGTCCCGGGACAATCTGAAGCTTTCTTT
CASSPVPGQSEAFF
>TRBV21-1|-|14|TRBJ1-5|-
TGTGCCAGCACGAGGGCCAGGGTCGATCAGCCCCAGCATTTT
CASTRARVDQPQHF
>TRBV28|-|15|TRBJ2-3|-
TGTGCCAGCACTCAACCCAGGGGTAGGACAGATACGCAGTATTTT
CASTQPRGRTDTQYF
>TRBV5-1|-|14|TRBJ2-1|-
TGCGCCAGCAGCTTTGGGCGGGGAAACAATGAGCAGTTCTTC
CASSFGRGNNEQFF
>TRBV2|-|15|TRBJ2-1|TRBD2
TGTGCCAGCAGTGCCGGGACTAGCGGACACAATGAGCAGTTCTTC
CASSAGTSGHNEQFF
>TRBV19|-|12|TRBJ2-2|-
TGTGCCAGTACGGTGTACACCGGGGAGCTGTTTTTT
CASTVYTGELFF
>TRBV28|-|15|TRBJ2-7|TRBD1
TGTGCCAGCAGTTTTGGGACAGGGAGCTTCTACGAGCAGTACTTC
CASSFGTGSFYEQYF
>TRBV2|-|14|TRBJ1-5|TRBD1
TGTGCCAGCAGTCCCGGGACAGTCAATCAGCCCCAGCATTTT
CASSPGTVNQPQHF
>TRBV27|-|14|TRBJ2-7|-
TGTGCCAGCAGTTTAGAGGGTTTAGCGGCCGAGCAGTACTTC
CASSLEGLAAEQYF
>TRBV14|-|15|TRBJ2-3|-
TGTGCCAGCAGCCAACCCACCCCTAGCACAGATACGCAGTATTTT
CASSQPTPSTDTQYF
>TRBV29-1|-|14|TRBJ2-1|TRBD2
TGCAGCGTTGACGGAGCGGGAGGAGGGTATGAGCAGTTCTTC
CSVDGAGGGYEQFF
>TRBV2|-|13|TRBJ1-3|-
TGTGCCAGCAGTGGAGACTCTGGAAACACCATATATTTT
CASSGDSGNTIYF
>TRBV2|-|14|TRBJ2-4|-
TGTGCCAGCAGCAGGGATTTAGCCAAAAACATTCAGTACTTC
CASSRDLAKNIQYF
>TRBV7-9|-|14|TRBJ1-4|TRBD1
TGTGCCAGCAGCTTGGGACAGGGAATAGAAAAACTGTTTTTT
CASSLGQGIEKLFF
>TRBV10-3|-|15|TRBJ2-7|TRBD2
TGTGCCATCAGCGCCACTAGCGGGACCTCCTACGAGCAGTACTTC
CAISATSGTSYEQYF
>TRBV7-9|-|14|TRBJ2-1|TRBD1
TGTGCCAGCAGCACCCGGGACAGGGGCCAGAAGAAGTTCTTC
CASSTRDRGQKKFF
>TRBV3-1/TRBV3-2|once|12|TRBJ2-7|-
TGTGCCAGCAGCCAAGGCGTCTACGAGCAGTACTTC
CASSQGVYEQYF
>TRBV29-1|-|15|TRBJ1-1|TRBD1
TGCAGCGTCGATGGACAGGCACCACGAAACACTGAAGCTTTCTTT
CSVDGQAPRNTEAFF
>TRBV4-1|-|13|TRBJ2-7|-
TGCGCCAGCAGCCGATCGGAGGCCTACGAGCAGTACTTC
CASSRSEAYEQYF
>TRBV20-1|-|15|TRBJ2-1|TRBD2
TGCAGTGCTAGTACTAGCGGGAGGAGCTACAATGAGCAGTTCTTC
CSASTSGRSYNEQFF
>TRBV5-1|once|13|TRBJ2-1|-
TGCGCCAGCAGCCCAACCTTTTACAATGAGCAGTTCTTC
CASSPTFYNEQFF
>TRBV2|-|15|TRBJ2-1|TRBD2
TGTGCCAGCAGCTCGACTAGCGGGGGCCCCAATGAGCAGTTCTTC
CASSSTSGGPNEQFF